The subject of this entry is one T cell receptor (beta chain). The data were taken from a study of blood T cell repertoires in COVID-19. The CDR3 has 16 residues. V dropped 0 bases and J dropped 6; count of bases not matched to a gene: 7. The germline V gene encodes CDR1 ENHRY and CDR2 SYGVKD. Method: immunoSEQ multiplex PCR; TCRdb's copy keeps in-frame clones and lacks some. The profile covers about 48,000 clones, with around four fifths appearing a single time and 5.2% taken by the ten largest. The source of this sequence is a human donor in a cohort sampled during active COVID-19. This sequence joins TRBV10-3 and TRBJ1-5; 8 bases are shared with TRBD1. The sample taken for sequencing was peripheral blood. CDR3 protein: CAISESDRAIGQPQHF. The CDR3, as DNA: TGTGCCATCAGTGAGTCGGACAGGGCAATCGGTCAGCCCCAGCATTTT.